This T cell receptor (beta chain) was profiled in a study of shared clonotypes between healthy human individuals. Method: immunoSEQ multiplex PCR; TCRdb's copy keeps in-frame clones and lacks some. The sample yields about 520,000 clones, 95% to 97% seen once. Germline V gene sequence: CDR1 SGHRS, CDR2 YFSETQ. There are 15 residues in the CDR3. Concerning this clone: Its antigen remains unknown.

Whole-study findings and limits: Clonotypes which were not shared had lower generation probabilities than clonotypes that all four donors shared.

The chain couples TRBV5-1 to TRBJ2-5; D unclear. The tail of the sequence fits TRBJ2-7 better, so the J call may be wrong. Sequenced sample: naive CD4+ T cells sorted from blood. Specified subset: CD45RA+ positively selected. The sequence was obtained from a woman in her twenties or thirties in good health. This CDR3 is CASSLGLGGSYEQYF. The CDR3 DNA follows: TGCGCCAGCAGCTTGGGGTTAGGCGGCTCCTACGAGCAGTACTTC.